One T cell receptor (beta chain) is described in this entry. The antigen is not known. The entry originates in a study of vaccination and CD4 T cells after COVID-19. Overall study: Cells received overlapping spike peptides from SARS-CoV-2, HCoV-NL63, HCoV-OC43 and HCoV-229E as stimulation. Cultures serving as controls received a peptide pool (CEFX or HIV-1 Nef) or no peptide.

Noted treatment: approximately 11-day PBMC culture with coronavirus spike peptide pools or control peptides (ViraFEST assay). ViraFEST enlarged antigen-specific T cell populations with peptide pools and afterwards sequenced TCRs. Sequenced with the Oncomine TCR Beta short-read assay was DNA taken from cultured CD4+ T cells. TCRdb itself ran the PCR reads through MiXCR, one entry per CDR3 protein. Of about 15,000 distinct CDR3 sequences in the sample, nearly 75% were seen once. The sequenced material came from CD4+ T cells from blood, cultured in vitro. This sequence originates from a human donor who had recovered from COVID-19.

Here the CDR3 DNA reads TGTGCCAGTACCCCAAGCGGGACAGCCGACTCCGAGCAGTACTTC. It encodes CASTPSGTADSEQYF. The chain uses TRBV19 and TRBJ2-7; D could derive from TRBD1 or TRBD2 (7 bases each). Trimming cost V 7 bases and J 6 bases, with 22 bases left between them. Germline V gene data show CDR1 as LNHDA and CDR2 as SQIVND (reference sequence). The CDR3 spans 15 residues.